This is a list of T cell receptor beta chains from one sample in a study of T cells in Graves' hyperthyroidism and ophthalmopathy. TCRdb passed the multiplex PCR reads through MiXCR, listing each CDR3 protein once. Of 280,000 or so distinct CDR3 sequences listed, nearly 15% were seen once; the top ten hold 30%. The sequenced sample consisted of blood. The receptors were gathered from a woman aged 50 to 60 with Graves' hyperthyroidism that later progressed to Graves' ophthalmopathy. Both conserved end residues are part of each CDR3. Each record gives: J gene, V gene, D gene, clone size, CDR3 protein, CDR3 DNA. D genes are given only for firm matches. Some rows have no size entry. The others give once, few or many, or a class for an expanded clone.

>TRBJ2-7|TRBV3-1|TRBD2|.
CASSQASGIRYEQYF
TGTGCCAGCAGCCAAGCTAGCGGGATCCGCTACGAGCAGTACTTC
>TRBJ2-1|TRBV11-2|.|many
CASSLPIHNEQFF
TGTGCCAGCAGCCTGCCCATACACAATGAGCAGTTCTTC
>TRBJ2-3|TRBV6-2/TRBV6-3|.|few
CASTSDYSPSTDTQYF
TGTGCCAGCACTTCCGACTATTCCCCTAGCACAGATACGCAGTATTTT
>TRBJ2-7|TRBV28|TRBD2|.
CASRGTSGTYEQYF
TGTGCCAGCAGGGGGACTAGCGGAACCTACGAGCAGTACTTC
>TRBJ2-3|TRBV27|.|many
CASSARTDTQYF
TGTGCCAGCAGTGCCCGCACAGATACGCAGTATTTT
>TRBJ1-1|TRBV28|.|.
CASSSDKPEAFF
TGTGCCAGCAGTTCCGACAAACCTGAAGCTTTCTTT
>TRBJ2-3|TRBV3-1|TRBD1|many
CASSRGLKDTQYF
TGTGCCAGCAGCAGGGGGCTAAAAGATACGCAGTATTTT
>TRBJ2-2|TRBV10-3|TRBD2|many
CAISDSLADINTGELFF
TGTGCCATCAGTGATTCACTAGCGGACATTAACACCGGGGAGCTGTTTTTT
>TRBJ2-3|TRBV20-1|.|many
CSARDTQGPDTQYF
TGCAGTGCTAGAGATACTCAGGGGCCAGATACGCAGTATTTT
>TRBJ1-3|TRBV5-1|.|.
CAGSLEAGLNTIYF
TGCGCCGGCAGCTTGGAGGCAGGCCTAAACACCATATATTTT
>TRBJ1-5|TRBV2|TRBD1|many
CASSDILRMTGNQPQHF
TGTGCCAGCAGTGATATCCTTCGTATGACAGGGAATCAGCCCCAGCATTTT
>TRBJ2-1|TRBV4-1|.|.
CASSQAPAENEQFF
TGCGCCAGCAGCCAAGCCCCAGCAGAGAATGAGCAGTTCTTC
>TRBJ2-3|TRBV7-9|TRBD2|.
CASRPSLAGLSTDTQYF
TGTGCCAGCAGGCCAAGCCTAGCGGGCCTTAGCACAGATACGCAGTATTTT
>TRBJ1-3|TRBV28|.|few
CAGSPLVQAGNTIYF
TGTGCCGGCAGTCCCTTGGTGCAGGCCGGAAACACCATATATTTT
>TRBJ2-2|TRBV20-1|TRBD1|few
CSARPGGSSGKLFF
TGCAGTGCTAGGCCAGGGGGTTCATCCGGGAAGCTGTTTTTT
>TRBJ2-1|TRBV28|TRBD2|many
CASTPLRALADNEQFF
TGTGCCAGCACCCCTCTCAGGGCCCTAGCGGACAATGAGCAGTTCTTC
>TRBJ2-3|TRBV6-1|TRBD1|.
CASSEGGTGSDTQYF
TGTGCCAGCAGTGAAGGAGGGACAGGGAGCGATACGCAGTATTTT
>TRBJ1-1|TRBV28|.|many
CASDSPTGTEAFF
TGTGCCAGCGATTCCCCTACGGGGACTGAAGCTTTCTTT
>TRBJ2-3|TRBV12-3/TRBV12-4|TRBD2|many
CASSAGLAGGIDTQYF
TGTGCCAGCAGTGCGGGACTAGCGGGAGGGATCGATACGCAGTATTTT
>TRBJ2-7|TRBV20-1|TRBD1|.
CSAGTGGEEQYF
TGCAGTGCCGGGACAGGGGGTGAAGAGCAGTACTTC
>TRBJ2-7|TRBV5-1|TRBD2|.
CASSPSGTTGHEQYF
TGCGCCAGCAGCCCGTCCGGGACTACGGGACACGAGCAGTACTTC
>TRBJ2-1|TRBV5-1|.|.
CASSSGTFTISYNEQFF
TGCGCCAGCAGCTCCGGGACTTTTACTATTTCCTACAATGAGCAGTTCTTC
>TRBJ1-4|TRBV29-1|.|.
CSVEDREKLFF
TGCAGCGTTGAAGATAGAGAAAAACTGTTTTTT
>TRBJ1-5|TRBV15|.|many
CATSRSGGKGNQPQHF
TGTGCCACCAGCAGATCTGGGGGAAAAGGCAATCAGCCCCAGCATTTT
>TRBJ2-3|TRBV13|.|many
CASSLWDGQTTDTQYF
TGTGCCAGCAGCTTATGGGACGGACAAACCACAGATACGCAGTATTTT
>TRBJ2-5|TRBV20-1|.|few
CSARGGARETQYF
TGCAGTGCTAGAGGGGGGGCCAGAGAGACCCAGTACTTC
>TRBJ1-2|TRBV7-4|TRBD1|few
CASSLQLGQVYGYTF
TGTGCCAGCAGCTTACAATTGGGACAGGTCTATGGCTACACCTTC
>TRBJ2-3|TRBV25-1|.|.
CASTNGHPSTDTQYF
TGTGCCAGCACAAATGGGCACCCGAGCACAGATACGCAGTATTTT
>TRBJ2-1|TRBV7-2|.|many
CASSPTRVYNEQFF
TGTGCCAGCAGCCCGACTAGAGTATACAATGAGCAGTTCTTC
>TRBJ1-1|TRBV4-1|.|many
CASSFLANTEAFF
TGCGCCAGCAGCTTCTTGGCGAACACTGAAGCTTTCTTT
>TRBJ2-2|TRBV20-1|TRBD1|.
CSASGGLGQGDTGELFF
TGCAGTGCTTCTGGGGGGCTCGGACAGGGAGACACCGGGGAGCTGTTTTTT
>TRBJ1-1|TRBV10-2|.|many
CASSSIGGNTEAFF
TGCGCCAGCAGCTCGATAGGGGGTAACACTGAAGCTTTCTTT
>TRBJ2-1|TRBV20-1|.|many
CSAWPGGGDHNEQFF
TGCAGTGCTTGGCCGGGAGGGGGCGATCACAATGAGCAGTTCTTC
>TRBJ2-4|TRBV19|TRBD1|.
CASTKTGGKNIQYF
TGTGCCAGTACCAAGACAGGGGGCAAAAACATTCAGTACTTC
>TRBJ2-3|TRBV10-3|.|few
CATRETSDTQYF
TGTGCCACTAGAGAGACTTCAGATACGCAGTATTTT
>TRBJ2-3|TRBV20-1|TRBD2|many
CSAQTSGSTDTQYF
TGCAGTGCACAGACTAGCGGTAGCACAGATACGCAGTATTTT
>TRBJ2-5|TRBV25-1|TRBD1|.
CASSRSPSTGKEETQYF
TGTGCCAGCAGTAGGTCCCCCTCGACAGGGAAGGAGGAGACCCAGTACTTC
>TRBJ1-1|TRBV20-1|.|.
CSAGFNTEAFF
TGCAGTGCTGGTTTTAACACTGAAGCTTTCTTT
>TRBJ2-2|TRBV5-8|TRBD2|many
CASGQREMNTGELFF
TGTGCCAGCGGACAGCGGGAGATGAACACCGGGGAGCTGTTTTTT
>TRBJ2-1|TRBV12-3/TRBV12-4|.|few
CASSFGESSYSEQFF
TGTGCCAGCAGTTTTGGAGAGTCCTCCTACAGTGAGCAGTTCTTC
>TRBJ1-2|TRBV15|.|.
CATSRPTRHLANYGYTF
TGTGCCACCAGCAGACCTACCCGACATTTAGCTAACTATGGCTACACCTTC
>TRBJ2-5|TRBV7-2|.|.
CASSLSTVGQYF
TGTGCCAGCAGCTTATCTACCGTAGGCCAGTACTTC
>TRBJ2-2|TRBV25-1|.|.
CASSEWRGGGELFF
TGTGCCAGCAGTGAATGGAGGGGTGGAGGGGAGCTGTTTTTT
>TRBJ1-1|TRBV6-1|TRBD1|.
CASSKRQGPEAFF
TGTGCCAGCAGTAAGAGACAGGGACCTGAAGCTTTCTTT
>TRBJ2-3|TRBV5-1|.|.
CASSSGASGTDTQYF
TGCGCCAGCAGCTCGGGTGCTAGCGGCACAGATACGCAGTATTTT
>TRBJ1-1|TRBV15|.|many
CATSLQPMNTEAFF
TGTGCCACCAGCTTACAGCCGATGAACACTGAAGCTTTCTTT
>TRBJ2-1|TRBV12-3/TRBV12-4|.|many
CASSSGAAYNEQFF
TGTGCCAGCAGTTCCGGGGCGGCTTACAATGAGCAGTTCTTC
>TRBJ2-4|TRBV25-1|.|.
CASREKNIQYF
TGTGCCAGCAGAGAGAAAAACATTCAGTACTTC
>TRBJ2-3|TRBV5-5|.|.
CASSRPGTYDTQYF
TGTGCCAGCAGCCGACCAGGGACTTACGATACGCAGTATTTT
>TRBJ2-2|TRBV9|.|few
CASTTANTGELFF
TGTGCCAGCACTACGGCAAACACCGGGGAGCTGTTTTTT
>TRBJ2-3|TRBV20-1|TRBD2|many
CSAPLAGGSTDTQYF
TGCAGTGCCCCCTTAGCGGGAGGTAGCACAGATACGCAGTATTTT
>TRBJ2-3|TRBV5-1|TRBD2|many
CASSMGVLAGADTQYF
TGCGCCAGCAGCATGGGGGTGCTAGCGGGAGCAGATACGCAGTATTTT